Listed here is a single TCR beta chain. What it binds is unknown. CDR1 SGHTA and CDR2 FQGNSA come from the germline V gene. Trimming took 6 bases from V and 4 from J, leaving 14 bases between them. There are 14 residues in the CDR3. Study-level points and caveats: Tumor memory CD4+ T cell TCR gene usage clustered with blood and lymph node memory CD4+ cells and lymph node naive CD4+ cells. Greatest tumor Treg TCR overlap was with tumor naive CD4+ cells. Larger-cohort validation covered only one TCR beta V-J rearrangement.

Tregs were sorted as CD4+CD25+CD127-/low cells. Constant-region reverse primers amplified full-length variable regions, followed by semi-nested Nested Universal Primer A PCR. Using its own MiXCR run on the 5' RACE reads, TCRdb lists one record per CDR3 protein. The table shows over 10,000 distinct CDR3 sequences, with roughly 51% occurring only once. The chain has TRBV7-2 and TRBJ2-3, with D possibly TRBD1 on 5 matching bases. The clonotype was recovered from a female donor with breast cancer. The sample taken for sequencing was tumor-infiltrating Tregs sorted from the breast tumor. CDR3 region: CASRHQGSADTQYF. The CDR3 DNA sequence: TGTGCCAGCAGGCACCAGGGAAGCGCAGATACGCAGTATTTT.